Shown below are 25 T cell receptor beta chains from a single sample sequenced in a study of shared clonotypes between healthy human individuals. Generated by immunoSEQ multiplex PCR, the TCRdb table keeps only in-frame clones and is missing some. The sample includes 520,000 or so clones, around 79% seen only once; the top ten take roughly 13%. Sequencing was done on a sample of PBMCs. These receptors were collected from a woman aged 40 to 49 in good health. Some clones in this sample may be carry-over from other donors' samples.

The chain carries TRBV9 and TRBJ2-5; 7 nucleotides line up with TRBD2. The CDR3 is 15 residues long. V trimming: 3 bases; J trimming: 2 bases; junction bases outside the gene matches: 7. Germline CDR1 reads SGDLS; CDR2 reads YYNGEE. The CDR3, as DNA: TGTGCCAGCAGCGCCCTGGGGACTACGCAAGAGACCCAGTACTTC. It codes for CASSALGTTQETQYF.

In its sample, this clone was seen a few times. The chain is built from TRBV7-9 and TRBJ1-5, with unresolved D. CDR1 SEHNR and CDR2 FQNEAQ come from the germline V gene (reference sequence). Deletions cut 5 bases from V and 13 bases from J, with 21 bases between. This CDR3 is 14 amino acids long. The CDR3 loop reads CASSREQFESEQHF. The CDR3, as DNA: TGTGCCAGCAGCAGGGAACAGTTTGAGTCCGAACAGCATTTT.

The CDR3, as DNA: TGTGCCAGCAGCGCCGGGACAGGAGCGAACACCGGGGAGCTGTTTTTT. Translating it yields CASSAGTGANTGELFF. The chain carries TRBV9 and TRBJ2-2; 8 bases match TRBD1. From germline, CDR1 is SGDLS and CDR2 YYNGEE. The J segment lost 0 bases and the V segment lost 3 bases, leaving 4 bases of the junction unmatched. The CDR3 is 16 amino acids.

Notes on this clone: The sample carries other DNA sequences with the same CDR3. This chain links TRBV18 with TRBJ2-7, with 13 bases lining up with TRBD2. Per the germline V gene, CDR1 is KGHSH and CDR2 is LQKENI. J was trimmed by 5 bases and V by 0 bases; bases with no gene match: 1. The length of the CDR3 is 15 residues. The CDR3 DNA reads TGTGCCAGCTCACCACCTGGACTAGCGGGAGACGAGCAGTACTTC. This sequence encodes CASSPPGLAGDEQYF.

This chain connects TRBV18 to TRBJ2-3; 11 bases match TRBD2. The CDR3 contains 17 residues. Germline lookup yields CDR1 KGHSH and CDR2 LQKENI. With 5 bases clipped from V and 0 bases from J, the junction kept 7 bases outside the gene matches. CDR3 coding DNA: TGTGCCAGCTCAGATACCGGGACTAGCGGTAGCACAGATACGCAGTATTTT. It codes for CASSDTGTSGSTDTQYF.

The CDR3 nucleotides read TGTGCCAGCAGCCAAATCGGACTAGCGGGCCAGTACTTC. Residues: CASSQIGLAGQYF. This sequence joins TRBV7-9 and TRBJ2-7; 11 nucleotides match TRBD2. The length of the CDR3 is 13 residues. The V gene's germline CDR1 is SEHNR and CDR2 FQNEAQ (reference sequence). V dropped 5 bases and J dropped 10; count of bases not matched to a gene: 7.

This chain links TRBV29-1 with TRBJ1-6, with 8 nucleotides matching TRBD1. The V segment lost 8 bases and the J segment 7 bases; nucleotides outside the gene matches: 7. Looked up from germline, CDR1 is SQVTM and CDR2 is ANQGSEA. The CDR3 spans 13 residues. The CDR3 loop is CSTRTGQNSPLHF. The CDR3 DNA follows: TGCAGCACCCGGACAGGGCAGAATTCACCCCTCCACTTT.

The rearrangement joins TRBV29-1 to TRBJ2-1; D unclear. Germline values: CDR1 SQVTM, CDR2 ANQGSEA. Trimming stripped 7 bases from V and 6 bases from J, with 13 bases between. This CDR3 has 12 residues. The CDR3 loop reads CSGTRMGNEQFF. CDR3 coding DNA: TGCAGCGGCACGCGGATGGGCAATGAGCAGTTCTTC.

A few counts support this clone. The genes are TRBV18 and TRBJ2-1; 8 nucleotides line up with TRBD2. Germline CDR1 reads KGHSH; CDR2 reads LQKENI. J gave up 7 bases and V 2 bases, and 1 base lay outside the gene matches. The CDR3 is 13 residues long. CDR3 region: CASSPGTSNEQFF. The CDR3 DNA sequence: TGTGCCAGCTCACCAGGGACTAGTAATGAGCAGTTCTTC.

This clone was picked up a small number of times. This chain joins TRBV9 and TRBJ1-3; no definite D call. V lost 0 bases and J lost 2, with 12 bases in between. Germline assignment: CDR1 SGDLS and CDR2 YYNGEE. This CDR3 is 16 amino acids long. The CDR3 is CASSVGAGEPGNTIYF. DNA for the CDR3: TGTGCCAGCAGCGTAGGAGCGGGAGAGCCTGGAAACACCATATATTTT.

The CDR3 nucleotides are TGTGCCAGCAGCGGTACGGACAGGGGGCGAGATACGCAGTATTTT. Amino acid sequence: CASSGTDRGRDTQYF. The chain is built from TRBV14 and TRBJ2-3; 11 positions agree with TRBD1. Germline lookup yields CDR1 SGHDN and CDR2 FVKESK. This CDR3 comprises 15 residues. V was pared by 5 bases and J by 5 bases, with 6 bases of the junction left unmatched. The full variable domain, in which reference TRBV14 and TRBJ2-3 provide the parts outside the CDR3, is EAGVTQFPSHSVIEKGQTVTLRCDPISGHDNLYWYRRVMGKEIKFLLHFVKESKQDESGMPNNRFLAERTGGTYSTLKVQPAELEDSGVYFCASSGTDRGRDTQYFGPGTRLTVL.

This sequence joins TRBV18 and TRBJ1-4; D may be TRBD1 (5 bases). V was cut by 3 bases and J by 3 bases, with 11 bases left in between. Germline V lookup: CDR1 KGHSH, CDR2 LQKENI. The CDR3 extends over 15 amino acids. CDR3 DNA sequence: TGTGCCAGCTCACCCCGGGGCCTCCCTAATGAAAAACTGTTTTTT. Protein sequence: CASSPRGLPNEKLFF.

The chain links TRBV25-1 to TRBJ1-6; 12 bases align to TRBD1. This CDR3 comprises 17 residues. Trimming cost V 4 bases and J 10 bases; bases outside gene matches: 11. Germline CDR1 is MGHDK and CDR2 is SYGVNS. CDR3 bases: TGTGCCAGCAGTGCCGGGACAGGGGGCTGGTGGAGATCACCCCTCCACTTT. It translates to CASSAGTGGWWRSPLHF. Full variable domain (outside the CDR3, taken from reference TRBV25-1 and TRBJ1-6): EADIYQTPRYLVIGTGKKITLECSQTMGHDKMYWYQQDPGMELHLIHYSYGVNSTEKGDLSSESTVSRIRTEHFPLTLESARPSHTSQYLCASSAGTGGWWRSPLHFGNGTRLTVT.

The chain is built from TRBV19 and TRBJ1-4, with D unclear. With 0 bases removed from V and 7 bases from J, the gap between germline ends came to 15 bases. The CDR3 extends over 16 amino acids. Germline V gene lookup returns CDR1 LNHDA and CDR2 SQIVND (reference sequence). For the CDR3, the DNA is TGTGCCAGTAGTATAGATCTTGCAGCCTGGGCTGAAAAACTGTTTTTT. Amino acid sequence: CASSIDLAAWAEKLFF.

V gene TRBV11-2 combines with J gene TRBJ1-2; 7 bases match TRBD1. V shed 4 bases and J 4 bases; nucleotides not matched to a gene: 3. CDR3 length: 13 residues. In germline, CDR1 is SGHAT, CDR2 FQNNGV. The CDR3 DNA reads as TGTGCCAGCAGCTGGGGACAGTCCTATGGCTACACCTTC. Translated, it gives CASSWGQSYGYTF.

The rearrangement joins TRBV4-2 to TRBJ2-5, with TRBD2 identical over 7 bases. Unmatched junction bases numbered 18, after V lost 3 bases and J lost 5 bases. Germline values: CDR1 LGHNA, CDR2 YNFKEQ. The CDR3 sequence is 18 residues long. The CDR3 DNA sequence: TGTGCCAGCAGCCATCTCAACTTTTTCGGCGGGAGTGGTGAGACCCAGTACTTC. Translation gives CASSHLNFFGGSGETQYF.

The chain employs TRBV4-3 and TRBJ2-7, with D uncertain. The CDR3 extends over 15 amino acids. With 0 bases removed from V and 4 bases from J, the gap between germline ends came to 13 bases. Germline V lookup: CDR1 LGHNA, CDR2 YSLEER. The CDR3 DNA reads TGCGCCAGCAGCCAAGATCTAAACACGGATTACGAGCAGTACTTC. Translated, it gives CASSQDLNTDYEQYF.

The chain couples TRBV28 to TRBJ2-1; no reliable D call. Germline V CDR1 and CDR2: MDHEN, SYDVKM. The CDR3 sequence is 16 residues long. Trimming stripped 5 bases from V and 3 bases from J, with 17 bases between. The CDR3 protein is CASSPRQVGYYNEQFF. Written as DNA, the CDR3 is TGTGCCAGCAGTCCGAGGCAGGTGGGCTACTACAATGAGCAGTTCTTC. Full variable domain (outside the CDR3, taken from reference TRBV28 and TRBJ2-1): DVKVTQSSRYLVKRTGEKVFLECVQDMDHENMFWYRQDPGLGLRLIYFSYDVKMKEKGDIPEGYSVSREKKERFSLILESASTNQTSMYLCASSPRQVGYYNEQFFGPGTRLTVL.

This sequence joins TRBV5-1 and TRBJ2-7; 8 bases agree with TRBD2. V gave up 0 bases and J gave up 5 bases; unmatched junction bases: 13. Germline assignment: CDR1 SGHRS and CDR2 YFSETQ. This CDR3 is built from 17 residues. The CDR3: CASSLDPISGSSNEQYF. The CDR3 DNA reads as TGCGCCAGCAGCTTGGACCCGATAAGCGGGAGTTCTAACGAGCAGTACTTC. Full variable domain (outside the CDR3, taken from reference TRBV5-1 and TRBJ2-7): KAGVTQTPRYLIKTRGQQVTLSCSPISGHRSVSWYQQTPGQGLQFLFEYFSETQRNKGNFPGRFSGRQFSNSRSEMNVSTLELGDSALYLCASSLDPISGSSNEQYFGPGTRLTVT.

The chain recombines TRBV25-1 with TRBJ2-3; possibly TRBD2 for D (6 bases). V lost 3 bases to trimming and J lost 6 bases, with 10 bases between them. The V gene's germline CDR1 is MGHDK and CDR2 SYGVNS. This CDR3 contains 13 residues. DNA of the CDR3: TGTGCCAGCAGTGACGGGAGAAGCGATACGCAGTATTTT. Translating gives CASSDGRSDTQYF.

As regards this clone: Other DNA sequences in this sample translate to the same CDR3. V and J are TRBV11-2 and TRBJ2-1, with unresolved D. Germline V CDR1 and CDR2: SGHAT, FQNNGV. Between the trimmed V and J ends, which lost 1 base and 3 bases, there was a span of 4 bases. CDR3 size: 13 residues. The CDR3, as DNA: TGTGCCAGCAGCTTAGTGGGCTACAATGAGCAGTTCTTC. Its translation: CASSLVGYNEQFF. The full variable domain, in which reference TRBV11-2 and TRBJ2-1 provide the parts outside the CDR3, is EAGVAQSPRYKIIEKRQSVAFWCNPISGHATLYWYQQILGQGPKLLIQFQNNGVVDDSQLPKDRFSAERLKGVDSTLKIQPAKLEDSAVYLCASSLVGYNEQFFGPGTRLTVL.

This clone occurred once. CDR3 DNA: TGTGCCAGCAGTGATGGGGCGGATAGCTATAATTCACCCCTCCACTTT. Amino acid sequence: CASSDGADSYNSPLHF. The J gene is TRBJ1-6, the V gene TRBV2; perhaps TRBD1 as D (5 bases). Germline lookup yields CDR1 SNHLY and CDR2 FYNNEI. The CDR3 runs to 16 residues. V was cut by 3 bases and J by 3 bases, with 12 bases left in between.

The chain combines TRBV10-2 with TRBJ2-5, with a weak D call TRBD1 (6 bases). The V gene lost 1 base and the J gene lost 5 bases, with 8 bases spanning the gap. The CDR3 extends over 13 amino acids. In germline, CDR1 is WSHSY, CDR2 SAAADI. The CDR3 sequence: CASSEWQGETQYF. Written as DNA, the CDR3 is TGCGCCAGCAGTGAGTGGCAGGGGGAGACCCAGTACTTC.

The V call is TRBV6-9, the J call TRBJ2-1; 8 bases map to TRBD2. Germline V lookup: CDR1 MNHGY, CDR2 SVAAGI. The CDR3 has 13 residues. V lost 3 bases to trimming and J lost 8 bases; unmatched junction nucleotides: 3. Here the CDR3 reads CASSYRGGYEQFF. The CDR3 nucleotides are TGTGCCAGCAGTTACCGGGGGGGCTATGAGCAGTTCTTC.

V usage is TRBV7-2 and J usage is TRBJ2-7; the D is unclear. Germline V gene data show CDR1 as SGHTA and CDR2 as FQGNSA. Trimming removed 5 bases from V and 2 bases from J, with 16 bases in between. This CDR3 has 15 residues. The CDR3 here is CASSPRSYLPYEQYF. The CDR3 DNA sequence: TGTGCCAGCAGCCCGCGCAGTTACCTTCCCTACGAGCAGTACTTC.